This entry concerns a single T cell receptor (beta chain). This entry belongs to a study of monozygotic twins with cystic fibrosis. Trimming pared 3 bases from V and 5 bases from J, leaving 16 bases between. The CDR3 consists of 15 residues. CDR1 and CDR2 from the germline V gene are SEHNR and FQNEAQ (reference sequence). Here immunoSEQ multiplex PCR was the method, and the copy in TCRdb shows in-frame clones only, minus some. The repertoire holds about 14,000 clones, around 93% seen once, with about a tenth in the top ten. This sequence joins TRBV7-9 and TRBJ2-5; D ambiguous. The source of this sequence is a girl aged 2 to 10 with cystic fibrosis. What was sequenced was blood. CDR3 sequence: CASSFPSGVVETQYF. The CDR3 DNA reads TGTGCCAGCAGCTTTCCCTCCGGCGTTGTGGAGACCCAGTACTTC.